The 9 T cell receptor beta chains below all came from one sample that was sequenced in a study of CD8 T cells in Susac syndrome. An input of roughly 0.5 to 1 ug of RNA was subjected to reverse transcription using random hexamers. Each CDR3 protein gets one entry after TCRdb re-called the immunoSEQ multiplex PCR reads with MiXCR. This sample carries about 300,000 distinct CDR3 sequences, roughly 85% of them seen once, and the ten largest clones take roughly 0.21%. The sample comprised CD8+ T cells from PBMCs. These receptors all come from a human donor with multiple sclerosis.

The rearrangement links TRBV4-3 to TRBJ1-5, with TRBD1 as a possible D gene (6 bases). The CDR3 extends over 16 amino acids. V shed 0 bases and J shed 4 bases, with 13 bases lying between them. CDR1 is LGHNA and CDR2 is YSLEER in the germline V gene. The CDR3 sequence is CASSQDRSGVNQPQHF. In DNA, the CDR3 is TGCGCCAGCAGCCAAGATAGGTCAGGGGTTAATCAGCCCCAGCATTTT.

The chain has TRBV15 and TRBJ1-6; 9 nucleotides align to TRBD1. The CDR3 extends over 14 amino acids. Germline values: CDR1 LNHNV, CDR2 YYDKDF (reference sequence). The V segment lost 5 bases and the J segment 10 bases; nucleotides outside the gene matches: 6. The CDR3 is CATSADRGRSPLHF. In DNA, the CDR3 is TGTGCCACCAGCGCGGACAGGGGCCGCTCACCCCTCCACTTT.

This clonotype has a single count. V gene TRBV5-4 combines with J gene TRBJ1-2, with D perhaps TRBD1 (5 bases). CDR1 and CDR2 (germline): SGHNT, YYREEE (reference sequence). V gave up 0 bases and J gave up 3 bases, with 6 bases separating them. This CDR3 spans 13 amino acids. CDR3 sequence reads: CASSLETDYGYTF. DNA of the CDR3: TGTGCCAGCAGCTTGGAGACAGACTATGGCTACACCTTC. Full variable domain (outside the CDR3, taken from reference TRBV5-4 and TRBJ1-2): ETGVTQSPTHLIKTRGQQVTLRCSSQSGHNTVSWYQQALGQGPQFIFQYYREEENGRGNFPPRFSGLQFPNYSSELNVNALELDDSALYLCASSLETDYGYTFGSGTRLTVV.

As DNA, the CDR3 is TGTGCCAGTGAGGGGCGGGACGTGGAGACCCAGTACTTC. Its protein product is CASEGRDVETQYF. This chain connects TRBV2 to TRBJ2-5; TRBD2 is a possible D gene (6 bases). The germline V gene has CDR1 SNHLY and CDR2 FYNNEI. The CDR3 length is 13 residues. Trimming left V 9 bases short and J 5 bases short, with 16 bases between.

The chain joins TRBV30 to TRBJ1-3; no firm D call. V lost 1 base to trimming and J lost 6 bases, with 19 bases between them. Germline V CDR1 and CDR2: GTSNPN, SVGIG (reference sequence). The CDR3 consists of 16 residues. CDR3 DNA sequence: TGTGCCTGGAGTGATTATACGGGCCCGCCTGAAAACACCATATATTTT. It is translated as CAWSDYTGPPENTIYF.

Only a few counts were recorded for this clonotype. The chain uses TRBV2 and TRBJ2-3, with D perhaps given as TRBD1 or TRBD2 (5 bases each). CDR1 SNHLY and CDR2 FYNNEI come from the germline V gene. V was shortened by 10 bases and J by 8 bases, with 16 bases between the two germline ends. The CDR3 consists of 12 residues. The CDR3 sequence: CATRTGPATQYF. Here the CDR3 DNA reads TGTGCCACCAGGACGGGACCGGCTACGCAGTATTTT. The variable domain in full, with the rest retrieved from reference TRBV2 and TRBJ2-3, is EPEVTQTPSHQVTQMGQEVILRCVPISNHLYFYWYRQILGQKVEFLVSFYNNEISEKSEIFDDQFSVERPDGSNFTLKIRSTKLEDSAMYFCATRTGPATQYFGPGTRLTVL.

The rearrangement joins TRBV6-5 to TRBJ2-1, with TRBD2 identical over 7 bases. After removal of 6 bases from V and 9 bases from J, the junction contained 5 bases not matched to a gene. The CDR3 spans 12 residues. CDR1 MNHEY and CDR2 SVGAGI come from the germline V gene. Here the CDR3 reads CASSGLGAEQFF. The CDR3 DNA is TGTGCCAGCAGCGGACTAGGGGCTGAGCAGTTCTTC.

The CDR3 here is CASSARQGWQETQYF. DNA of the CDR3: TGTGCCAGCAGCGCCCGACAGGGCTGGCAAGAGACCCAGTACTTC. The chain couples TRBV9 to TRBJ2-5, with TRBD1 matching over 7 bases. The length of the CDR3 is 15 residues. V trimming: 3 bases; J trimming: 2 bases; junction bases outside the gene matches: 7. Germline V gives CDR1 SGDLS, CDR2 YYNGEE.

This clonotype was observed a single time. The V call is TRBV9, the J call TRBJ1-5; no firm D call. Germline lookup yields CDR1 SGDLS and CDR2 YYNGEE. This CDR3 is built from 15 residues. V dropped 3 bases and J dropped 0 bases, with 10 bases sitting between them. CDR3 in amino acids: CASSEGVHSNQPQHF. CDR3 DNA sequence: TGTGCCAGCAGCGAGGGAGTCCATAGCAATCAGCCCCAGCATTTT.